The clone carrying this T cell receptor beta chain was detected a few times. The antigen is not known. Libraries for TCRalpha and TCRbeta carried sample barcodes and unique molecular identifiers via 5'RACE. One entry per CDR3 protein results from TCRdb running MiXCR on the 5' RACE reads. This sample has about 470,000 distinct CDR3 sequences, with roughly 25% found just once. The CDR3 is made up of 13 amino acids. Trimming stripped 6 bases from V and 3 bases from J, with 9 bases between. Germline loops: CDR1 SGHRS, CDR2 YFSETQ. This specimen belongs to a study of T-cell memory formation after mild COVID-19. Study results and caveats: Contracting CD8+ clones were enriched in EMRA, CD4+ mainly in CM and EM. Clones that contracted from day 15 to 85 were balanced CD4/CD8, while later expanders leaned CD4+. Some clones that responded turned up in pre-infection memory, which suggests that cross-reactive memory joined in.

Sample: PBMCs or a T cell subset sorted from them (not recorded which). This receptor was obtained from an adult woman who had mild COVID-19 (a few samples of this study predate the infection). Cell type and time point are not known. The gene calls are TRBV5-1 and TRBJ2-2; D possibly corresponds to TRBD1 (6 bases). In nucleotides, the CDR3 is TGCGCCAGCATGAACAGGGACACCGGGGAGCTGTTTTTT. Translation gives CASMNRDTGELFF.